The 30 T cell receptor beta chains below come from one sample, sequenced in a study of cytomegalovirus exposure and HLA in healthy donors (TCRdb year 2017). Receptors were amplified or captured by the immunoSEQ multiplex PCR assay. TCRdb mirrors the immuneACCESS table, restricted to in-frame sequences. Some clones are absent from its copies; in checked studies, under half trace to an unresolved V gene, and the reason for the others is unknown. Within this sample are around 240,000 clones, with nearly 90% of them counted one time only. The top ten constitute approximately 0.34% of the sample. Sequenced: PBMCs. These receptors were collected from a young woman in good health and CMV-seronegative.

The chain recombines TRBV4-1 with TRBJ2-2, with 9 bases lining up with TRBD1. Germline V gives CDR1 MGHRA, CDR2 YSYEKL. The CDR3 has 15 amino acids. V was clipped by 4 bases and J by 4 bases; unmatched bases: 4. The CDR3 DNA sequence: TGCGCCAGCAGCCTCTACAGGGGGCCCACCGGGGAGCTGTTTTTT. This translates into CASSLYRGPTGELFF.

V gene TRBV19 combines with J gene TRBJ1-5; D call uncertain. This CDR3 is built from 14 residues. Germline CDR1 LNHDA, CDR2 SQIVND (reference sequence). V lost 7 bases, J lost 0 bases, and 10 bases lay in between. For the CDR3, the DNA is TGTGCCAGTACCCCCGTACATAGCAATCAGCCCCAGCATTTT. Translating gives CASTPVHSNQPQHF.

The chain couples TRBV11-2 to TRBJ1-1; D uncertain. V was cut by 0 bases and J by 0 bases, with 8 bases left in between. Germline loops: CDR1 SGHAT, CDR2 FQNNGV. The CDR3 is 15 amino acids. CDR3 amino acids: CASSLESVMNTEAFF. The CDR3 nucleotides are TGTGCCAGCAGCTTAGAGTCAGTAATGAACACTGAAGCTTTCTTT. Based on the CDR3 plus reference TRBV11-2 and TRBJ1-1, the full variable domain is EAGVAQSPRYKIIEKRQSVAFWCNPISGHATLYWYQQILGQGPKLLIQFQNNGVVDDSQLPKDRFSAERLKGVDSTLKIQPAKLEDSAVYLCASSLESVMNTEAFFGQGTRLTVV.

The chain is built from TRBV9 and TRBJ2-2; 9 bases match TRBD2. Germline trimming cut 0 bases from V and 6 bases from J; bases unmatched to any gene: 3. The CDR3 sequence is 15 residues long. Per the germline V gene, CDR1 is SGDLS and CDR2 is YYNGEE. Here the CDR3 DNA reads TGTGCCAGCAGCGTAGTGCGGGGGGGCGCCGGGGAGCTGTTTTTT. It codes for CASSVVRGGAGELFF. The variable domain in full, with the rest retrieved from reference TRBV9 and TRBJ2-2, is DSGVTQTPKHLITATGQRVTLRCSPRSGDLSVYWYQQSLDQGLQFLIQYYNGEERAKGNILERFSAQQFPDLHSELNLSSLELGDSALYFCASSVVRGGAGELFFGEGSRLTVL.

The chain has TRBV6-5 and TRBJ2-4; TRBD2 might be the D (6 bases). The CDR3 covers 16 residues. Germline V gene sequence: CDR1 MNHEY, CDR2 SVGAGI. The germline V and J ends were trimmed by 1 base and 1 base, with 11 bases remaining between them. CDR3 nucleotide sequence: TGTGCCAGCAGTTACTTACGACGGGGGGCCAAAAACATTCAGTACTTC. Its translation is CASSYLRRGAKNIQYF.

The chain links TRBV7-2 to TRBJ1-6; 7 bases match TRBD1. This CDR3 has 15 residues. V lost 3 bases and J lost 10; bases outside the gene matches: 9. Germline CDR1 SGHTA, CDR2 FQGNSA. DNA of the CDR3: TGTGCCAGCAGCTTTGGGACAGAACTCAGGTCACCCCTCCACTTT. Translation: CASSFGTELRSPLHF.

The CDR3 protein is CASSFSHSGGETQYF. In DNA, the CDR3 is TGTGCCAGCAGCTTCTCGCACTCGGGGGGAGAGACCCAGTACTTC. The chain combines TRBV7-2 with TRBJ2-5, with 7 bases lining up with TRBD2. The V and J ends lost 3 bases and 4 bases, in that order; junction bases with no gene match: 8. CDR3 length: 15 amino acids. Germline V gene data show CDR1 as SGHTA and CDR2 as FQGNSA.

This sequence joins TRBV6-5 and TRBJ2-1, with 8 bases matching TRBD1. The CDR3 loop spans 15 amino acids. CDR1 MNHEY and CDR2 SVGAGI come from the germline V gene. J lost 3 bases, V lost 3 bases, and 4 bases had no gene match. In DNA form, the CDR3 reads TGTGCCAGCAGTTATGGAACAGGGGGCTACAATGAGCAGTTCTTC. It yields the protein CASSYGTGGYNEQFF.

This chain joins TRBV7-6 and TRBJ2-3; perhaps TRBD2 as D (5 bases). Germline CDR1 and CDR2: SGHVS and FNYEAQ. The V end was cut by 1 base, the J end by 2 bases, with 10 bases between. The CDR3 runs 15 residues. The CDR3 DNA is TGTGCCAGCAGCTTAGATTGGCTAGCCACAGATACGCAGTATTTT. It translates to CASSLDWLATDTQYF.

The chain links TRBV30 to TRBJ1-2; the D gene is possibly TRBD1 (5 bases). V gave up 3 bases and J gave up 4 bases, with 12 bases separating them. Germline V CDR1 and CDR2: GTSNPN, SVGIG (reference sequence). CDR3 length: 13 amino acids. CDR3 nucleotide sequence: TGTGCCTGGAGGGCCGCGGGGGTCTATGGCTACACCTTC. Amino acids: CAWRAAGVYGYTF. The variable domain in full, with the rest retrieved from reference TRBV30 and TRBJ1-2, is SQTIHQWPATLVQPVGSPLSLECTVEGTSNPNLYWYRQAAGRGLQLLFYSVGIGQISSEVPQNLSASRPQDRQFILSSKKLLLSDSGFYLCAWRAAGVYGYTFGSGTRLTVV.

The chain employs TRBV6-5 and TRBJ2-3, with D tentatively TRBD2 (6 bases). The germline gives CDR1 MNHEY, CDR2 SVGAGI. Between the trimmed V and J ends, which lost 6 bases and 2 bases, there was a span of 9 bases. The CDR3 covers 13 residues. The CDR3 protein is CASSLADTDTQYF. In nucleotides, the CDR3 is TGTGCCAGCAGCTTAGCGGACACAGATACGCAGTATTTT.

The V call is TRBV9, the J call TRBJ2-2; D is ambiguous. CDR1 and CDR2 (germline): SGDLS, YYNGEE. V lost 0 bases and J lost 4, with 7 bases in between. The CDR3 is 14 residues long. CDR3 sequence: CASSVEQPTGELFF. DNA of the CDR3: TGTGCCAGCAGCGTAGAGCAACCCACCGGGGAGCTGTTTTTT.

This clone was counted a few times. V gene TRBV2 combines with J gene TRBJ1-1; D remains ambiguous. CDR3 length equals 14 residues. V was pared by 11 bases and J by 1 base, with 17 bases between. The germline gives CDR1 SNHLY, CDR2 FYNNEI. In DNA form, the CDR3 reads TGTGCCGGAAAGACTGGACGGGGGAACACTGAAGCTTTCTTT. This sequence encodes CAGKTGRGNTEAFF.

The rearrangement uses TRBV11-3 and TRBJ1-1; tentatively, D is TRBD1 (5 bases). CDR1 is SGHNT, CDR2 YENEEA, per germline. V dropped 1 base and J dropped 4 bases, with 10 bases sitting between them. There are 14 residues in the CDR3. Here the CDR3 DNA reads TGTGCCAGCAGCTTAGGACGGGGGAGCACTGAAGCTTTCTTT. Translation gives CASSLGRGSTEAFF.

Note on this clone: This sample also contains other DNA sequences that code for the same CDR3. CDR3 amino acids: CASSYSGSSYNEQFF. In DNA form, the CDR3 reads TGTGCCAGCAGTTATAGCGGGAGCTCCTACAATGAGCAGTTCTTC. J is TRBJ2-1 and V is TRBV6-5; 9 positions match TRBD2. Germline V gene lookup returns CDR1 MNHEY and CDR2 SVGAGI. The junction had 0 bases not matched to a gene; V was cut back by 3 bases and J by 0 bases. The CDR3 is made up of 15 amino acids.

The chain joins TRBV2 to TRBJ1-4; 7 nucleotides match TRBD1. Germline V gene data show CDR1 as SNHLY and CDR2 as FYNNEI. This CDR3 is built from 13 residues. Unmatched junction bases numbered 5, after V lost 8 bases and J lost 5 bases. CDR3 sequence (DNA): TGTGCCAGCGAGGGACAGAACAATGAAAAACTGTTTTTT. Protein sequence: CASEGQNNEKLFF.

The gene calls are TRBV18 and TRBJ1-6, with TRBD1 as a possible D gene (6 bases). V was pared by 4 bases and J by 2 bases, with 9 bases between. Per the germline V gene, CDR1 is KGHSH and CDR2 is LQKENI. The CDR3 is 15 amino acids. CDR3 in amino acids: CASSQGVTYNSPLHF. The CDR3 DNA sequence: TGTGCCAGCTCACAGGGGGTCACCTATAATTCACCCCTCCACTTT.

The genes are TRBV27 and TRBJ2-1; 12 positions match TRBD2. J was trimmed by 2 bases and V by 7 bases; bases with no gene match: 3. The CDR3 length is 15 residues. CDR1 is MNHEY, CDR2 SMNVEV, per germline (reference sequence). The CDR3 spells CASMTSGGAYNEQFF. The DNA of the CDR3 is TGTGCCAGCATGACTAGCGGGGGAGCCTACAATGAGCAGTTCTTC.

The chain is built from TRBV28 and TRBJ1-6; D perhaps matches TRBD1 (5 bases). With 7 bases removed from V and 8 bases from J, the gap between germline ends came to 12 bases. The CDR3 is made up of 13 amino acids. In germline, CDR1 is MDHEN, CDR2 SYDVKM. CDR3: CASNRFRDSPLHF. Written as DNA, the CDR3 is TGTGCCAGCAACAGGTTTCGGGATTCACCCCTCCACTTT.

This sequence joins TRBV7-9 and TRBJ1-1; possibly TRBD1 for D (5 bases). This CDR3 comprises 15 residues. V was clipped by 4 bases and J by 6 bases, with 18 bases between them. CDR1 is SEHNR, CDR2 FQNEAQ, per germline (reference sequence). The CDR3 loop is CASSSTGHKGAEAFF. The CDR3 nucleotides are TGTGCCAGCAGCTCGACCGGACATAAAGGCGCTGAAGCTTTCTTT.

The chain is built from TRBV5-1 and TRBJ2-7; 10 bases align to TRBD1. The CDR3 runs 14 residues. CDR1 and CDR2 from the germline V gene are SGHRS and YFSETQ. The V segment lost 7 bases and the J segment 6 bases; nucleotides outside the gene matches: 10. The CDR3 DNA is TGCGCCAGCTCCACCGGGACAGGGGTCTCCGAGCAGTACGTC. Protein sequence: CASSTGTGVSEQYV.

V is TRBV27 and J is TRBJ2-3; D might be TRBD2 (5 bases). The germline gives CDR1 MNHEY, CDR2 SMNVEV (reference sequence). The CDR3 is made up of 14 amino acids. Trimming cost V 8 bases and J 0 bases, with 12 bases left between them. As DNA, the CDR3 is TGTGCCAGCTGCGGACTGCGGAGCACAGATACGCAGTATTTT. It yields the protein CASCGLRSTDTQYF.

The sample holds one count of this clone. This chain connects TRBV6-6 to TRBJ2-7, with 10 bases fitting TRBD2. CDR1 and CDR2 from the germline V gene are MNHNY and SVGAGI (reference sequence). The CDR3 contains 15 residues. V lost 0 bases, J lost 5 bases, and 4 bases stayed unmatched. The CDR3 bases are TGTGCCAGCAGTTACTCGTCTAGCGGGGGACACGAGCAGTACTTC. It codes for CASSYSSSGGHEQYF.

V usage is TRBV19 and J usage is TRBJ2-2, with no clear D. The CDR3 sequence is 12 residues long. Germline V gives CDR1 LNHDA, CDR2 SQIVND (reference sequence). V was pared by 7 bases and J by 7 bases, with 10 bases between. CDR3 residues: CASTAALGELFF. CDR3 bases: TGTGCCAGTACCGCGGCCCTCGGGGAGCTGTTTTTT.

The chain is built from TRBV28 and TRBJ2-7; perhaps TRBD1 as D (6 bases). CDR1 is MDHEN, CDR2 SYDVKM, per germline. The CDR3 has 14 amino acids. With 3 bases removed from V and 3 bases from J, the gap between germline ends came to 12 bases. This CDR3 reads CASSFAGAVYEQYF. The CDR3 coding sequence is TGTGCCAGCAGTTTTGCAGGGGCGGTCTACGAGCAGTACTTC.

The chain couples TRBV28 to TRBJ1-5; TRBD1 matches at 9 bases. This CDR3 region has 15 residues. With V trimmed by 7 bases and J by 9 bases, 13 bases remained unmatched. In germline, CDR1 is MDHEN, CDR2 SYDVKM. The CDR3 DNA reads TGTGCCAGCACCCCGGGACAGGGTCCTTTGTGGCCCCAGCATTTT. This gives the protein CASTPGQGPLWPQHF.

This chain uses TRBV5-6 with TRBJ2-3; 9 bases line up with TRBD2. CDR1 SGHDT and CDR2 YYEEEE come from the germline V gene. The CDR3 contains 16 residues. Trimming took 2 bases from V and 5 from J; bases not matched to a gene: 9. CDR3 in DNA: TGTGCCAGCAGCTTACGACTAGCGGTGGTTGGAGATACGCAGTATTTT. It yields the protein CASSLRLAVVGDTQYF. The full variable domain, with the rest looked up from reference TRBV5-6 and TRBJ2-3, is DAGVTQSPTHLIKTRGQQVTLRCSPKSGHDTVSWYQQALGQGPQFIFQYYEEEERQRGNFPDRFSGHQFPNYSSELNVNALLLGDSALYLCASSLRLAVVGDTQYFGPGTRLTVL.

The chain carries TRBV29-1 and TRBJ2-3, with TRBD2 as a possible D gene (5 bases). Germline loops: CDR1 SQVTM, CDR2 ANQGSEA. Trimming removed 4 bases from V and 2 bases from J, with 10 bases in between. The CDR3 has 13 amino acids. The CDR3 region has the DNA TGCAGCGTTGGACTACCAAACACAGATACGCAGTATTTT. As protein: CSVGLPNTDTQYF.

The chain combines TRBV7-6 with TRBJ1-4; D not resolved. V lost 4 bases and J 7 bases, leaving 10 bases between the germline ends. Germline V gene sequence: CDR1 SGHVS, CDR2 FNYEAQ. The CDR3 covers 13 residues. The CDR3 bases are TGTGCCAGCAGCTCCCTACGGGTTGAAAAACTGTTTTTT. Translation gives CASSSLRVEKLFF.

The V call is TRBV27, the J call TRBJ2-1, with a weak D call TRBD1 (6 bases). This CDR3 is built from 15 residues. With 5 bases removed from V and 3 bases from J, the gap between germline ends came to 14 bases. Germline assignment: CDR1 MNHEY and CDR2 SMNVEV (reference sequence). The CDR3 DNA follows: TGTGCCAGCAGTGTCAGGGGCCGTCTCTACAATGAGCAGTTCTTC. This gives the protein CASSVRGRLYNEQFF.